The present T cell receptor beta chain was sequenced within a study of blood T cell repertoires in COVID-19. Study at large: The analysed material was cDNA or gDNA that came from T cells, B-cell-depleted T cells, or PBMCs.

The CDR3 totals 17 residues. Assay used: immunoSEQ multiplex PCR; TCRdb lists only in-frame clones, some missing. The sample yields approximately 170,000 clones, roughly 86% seen once. Sequencing was carried out using peripheral blood. This clonotype originated in an elderly woman in a cohort sampled during active or convalescent COVID-19. The chain joins TRBV21-1 to TRBJ1-1; TRBD1 reflects the table's D call only, with no check against the DNA. TRBV21-1 is a pseudogene. The CDR3 spells CASSKNQGRVRNTEAFF. The CDR3 DNA sequence: TGTGCCAGCAGCAAAAATCAGGGAAGGGTTAGGAACACTGAAGCTTTCTTT.